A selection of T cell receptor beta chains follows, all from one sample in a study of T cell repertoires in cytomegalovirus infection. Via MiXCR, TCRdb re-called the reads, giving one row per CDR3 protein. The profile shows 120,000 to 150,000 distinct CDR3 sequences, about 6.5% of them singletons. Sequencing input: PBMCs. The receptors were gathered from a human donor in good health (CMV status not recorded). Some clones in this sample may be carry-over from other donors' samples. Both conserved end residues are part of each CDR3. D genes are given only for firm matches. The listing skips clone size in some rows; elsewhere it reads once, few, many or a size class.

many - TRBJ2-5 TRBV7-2 TGTGCCAGCAGCCCATCTCGGGAGACCCAGTACTTC CASSPSRETQYF
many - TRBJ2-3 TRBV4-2 TGTGCCAGCAGCCAAGACCAACCCGGGACTGCCTATACTCCGCAGTATTTT CASSQDQPGTAYTPQYF
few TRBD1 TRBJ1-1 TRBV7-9 TGTGCCAGCAGCTTAGGTTCAGGGGGTATGGTCAACACTGAAGCTTTCTTT CASSLGSGGMVNTEAFF
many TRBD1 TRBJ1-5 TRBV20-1 TGCAGTGCTACCTCAGGGGGGAATCAGCCCCAGCATTTT CSATSGGNQPQHF
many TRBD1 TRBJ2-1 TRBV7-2 TGTGCCAGCAGTCCGGACAGGGCAAGCTACAATGAGCAGTTCTTC CASSPDRASYNEQFF
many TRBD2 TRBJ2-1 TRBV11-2 TGTGCCAGCAGCTTGCTGACTAGCGGGGATGAGCAGTTCTTC CASSLLTSGDEQFF
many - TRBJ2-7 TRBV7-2 TGTGCCAGCAGCTTAGCGCTCAGGGGAAGGGGCGAGCAGTACTTC CASSLALRGRGEQYF
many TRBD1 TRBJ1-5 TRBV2 TGTGCCAGCACTGGGACAGACCCCAATCAGCCCCAGCATTTT CASTGTDPNQPQHF
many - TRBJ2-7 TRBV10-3 TGTGCCATTAGAGGGAGGTTAGGGGACTACGAGCAGTACTTC CAIRGRLGDYEQYF
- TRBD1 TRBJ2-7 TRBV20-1 TGCAGTTCAGGACAGGGTTTTAACGAGCAGTACTTC CSSGQGFNEQYF
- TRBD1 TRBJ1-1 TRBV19 TGTGCCAGTAGTATTTCCCTTACAGGGGACCATGAAGCTTTCTTT CASSISLTGDHEAFF
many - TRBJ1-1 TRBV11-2 TGTGCCAGCAGCTTAAAGGTCGGAAACACTGAAGCTTTCTTT CASSLKVGNTEAFF
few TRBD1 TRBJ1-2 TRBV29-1 TGCAGCGTTGTCTCGGGACAGACTTTAAATGGCTACACCTTC CSVVSGQTLNGYTF
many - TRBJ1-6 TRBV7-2 TGTGCCAGCAGCCCTGGAACTTACTATAATTCACCCCTCCACTTT CASSPGTYYNSPLHF